A single sample is the source of the 3 T cell receptor beta chains below, sequenced in a study of human T cells and chemical hapten exposure. As to treatment: therapeutic diphenylcyclopropenone sensitization with weekly scalp DPC. Unique molecular identifiers were attached to individual cDNA molecules within the library. One entry per CDR3 protein, called by TCRdb with MiXCR from the reads. The sample shows thousands of distinct CDR3 sequences, around 48% of them seen only once. The sample was whole blood, taken before DPC sensitization or 2, 6, or about 24 weeks after (not recorded which). The receptor set was obtained from an adult with alopecia areata. Some clones in this sample may be carry-over from other donors' samples. This table probably holds off-target reads from a library built for another chain.

V and J are TRBV7-7 and TRBJ2-1, with D perhaps TRBD2 (5 bases). CDR3 size: 16 residues. Per germline, CDR1 SSHAT and CDR2 FNYEAQ (reference sequence). The V end was cut by 5 bases, the J end by 2 bases, with 16 bases between. CDR3 in amino acids: CASSLRTRGPYNEQFF. The CDR3 bases are TGTGCCAGCAGCCTCCGGACCCGCGGGCCCTACAATGAGCAGTTCTTC.

The gene calls are TRBV5-1 and TRBJ2-7, with D possibly TRBD1 on 5 matching bases. Germline CDR1 and CDR2: SGHRS and YFSETQ. Trimming pared 1 base from V and 5 bases from J, leaving 13 bases between. This CDR3 is built from 14 residues. The CDR3 DNA is TGCGCCAGCAGCTTGATCAGGGCCCAGGACGAGCAGTACTTC. Translated, it gives CASSLIRAQDEQYF.

J is TRBJ2-3 and V is TRBV6-5, with a possible D match to TRBD2 (5 bases). Between the trimmed V and J ends, which lost 5 bases and 3 bases, there was a span of 15 bases. This CDR3 has 15 residues. The germline V gene encodes CDR1 MNHEY and CDR2 SVGAGI. The DNA for the CDR3 is TGTGCCAGCAGTCGCCAGTCCGGGAAGACAGATACGCAGTATTTT. Protein: CASSRQSGKTDTQYF.